The sequence of this TCR beta chain was determined in a study of blood T cell repertoires in COVID-19. Across the study: T cells, B-cell-depleted T cells, or PBMCs supplied cDNA or gDNA.

Germline CDR1 reads SGHTA; CDR2 reads FQGNSA. The CDR3 totals 18 residues. V was pared by 4 bases and J by 3 bases, with 13 bases of the junction left unmatched. In the original processing: Researchers report that nucleated cell counts were estimated from reference gene primer amplification. The method was immunoSEQ multiplex PCR; TCRdb's version includes in-frame clones alone and lacks a portion of them. That table furnishes V, J and clone size, whereas the DNA furnished D and trimming. The repertoire holds 190,000 or so clones, with approximately 90% as singletons. This chain uses TRBV7-2 with TRBJ2-5, with 11 bases lining up with TRBD2. The sequence derives from a young woman who had recovered from COVID-19. The material sequenced was peripheral blood. CDR3 loop: CASSSPGLAELVEETQYF. In DNA, the CDR3 is TGTGCCAGCAGCTCGCCGGGACTAGCGGAGCTAGTTGAAGAGACCCAGTACTTC.